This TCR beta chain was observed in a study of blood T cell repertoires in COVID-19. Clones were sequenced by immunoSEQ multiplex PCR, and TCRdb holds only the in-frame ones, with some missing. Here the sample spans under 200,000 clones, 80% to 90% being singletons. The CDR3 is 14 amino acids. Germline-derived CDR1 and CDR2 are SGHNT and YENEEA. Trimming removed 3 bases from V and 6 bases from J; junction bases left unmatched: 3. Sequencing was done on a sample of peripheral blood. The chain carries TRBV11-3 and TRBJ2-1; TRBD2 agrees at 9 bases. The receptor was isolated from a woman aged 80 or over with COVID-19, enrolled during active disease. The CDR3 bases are TGTGCCAGCAGCTTTAGCGGGGGATTCAATGAGCAGTTCTTC. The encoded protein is CASSFSGGFNEQFF.